Each of the 23 T cell receptor beta chains below was sequenced from the same sample in a study of shared T cell receptors in the human thymus. Repertoires were generated with immunoSEQ multiplex PCR, while TCRdb's copy carries only in-frame clones and drops some. The sample records 500,000 to 550,000 clones, 70% to 80% being singletons. The sample was also reused in another study, on human thymus T cells.

The sample was thymocytes. These receptor sequences come from a boy under three years old with a congenital heart defect.

This clone showed up just once. V and J are TRBV12-5 and TRBJ2-5; TRBD1 matches 9 bases. The CDR3 totals 16 residues. The trim removed 1 base at V and 4 bases at J, leaving 7 bases unmatched. CDR1 is LGHNT, CDR2 FRNRAP, per germline. Here the CDR3 DNA reads TGTGCTAGTGGTTTGGACGGACAGGGGATTGGAGAGACCCAGTACTTC. Translating it yields CASGLDGQGIGETQYF.

This sequence joins TRBV29-1 and TRBJ2-1, with D perhaps matching TRBD2 (6 bases). V gave up 3 bases and J gave up 10 bases, with 16 bases separating them. CDR1 SQVTM and CDR2 ANQGSEA come from the germline V gene. The length of the CDR3 is 13 residues. CDR3 loop: CSVDSYGGLEQFF. CDR3 sequence (DNA): TGCAGCGTTGATAGCTACGGGGGACTGGAGCAGTTCTTC.

The chain couples TRBV27 to TRBJ2-5; TRBD2 is a possible D gene (7 bases). Between the trimmed V and J ends, which lost 4 bases and 7 bases, there was a span of 19 bases. Looked up from germline, CDR1 is MNHEY and CDR2 is SMNVEV (reference sequence). The CDR3 has 15 residues. This CDR3 reads CASSSIGGVRGTQYF. The CDR3 nucleotides read TGTGCCAGCAGTTCTATAGGGGGGGTCCGAGGGACCCAGTACTTC.

The chain carries TRBV5-4 and TRBJ2-3, with TRBD2 matching 7 bases. The CDR3 has 15 amino acids. CDR1 is SGHNT, CDR2 YYREEE, per germline (reference sequence). J gave up 3 bases and V 0 bases, and 4 bases lay outside the gene matches. Written as DNA, the CDR3 is TGTGCCAGCAGCTTGGGGCCAGCGGGGACAGATACGCAGTATTTT. It specifies CASSLGPAGTDTQYF.

The chain combines TRBV5-6 with TRBJ2-7; weak D call: TRBD2 (7 bases). The CDR3 covers 14 residues. Trimming shortened V by 4 bases and J by 1 base, and 12 bases separated the two germline ends. CDR1 is SGHDT and CDR2 is YYEEEE in the germline V gene. CDR3 residues: CASSGAGTSYEQYF. The CDR3 DNA is TGTGCCAGCAGCGGAGCGGGGACATCCTACGAGCAGTACTTC.

This chain uses TRBV7-9 with TRBJ1-1; a weak D match, TRBD1 (5 bases). This CDR3 comprises 16 residues. With 1 base removed from V and 0 bases from J, the gap between germline ends came to 12 bases. Germline V lookup: CDR1 SEHNR, CDR2 FQNEAQ (reference sequence). CDR3 DNA sequence: TGTGCCAGCAGCTTAGGGAGGGGTGTTGTGAACACTGAAGCTTTCTTT. It is translated as CASSLGRGVVNTEAFF.

About this clone itself: The junction departs from the called germline gene at one end, perhaps through a read error. V and J are TRBV11-2 and TRBJ2-3, with D hard to call. Germline CDR1 and CDR2: SGHAT and FQNNGV. This CDR3 is built from 10 residues. CDR3 sequence reads: CASSFSSTVF. CDR3 bases: TGTGCCAGCAGCTTCTCCTCTACTGTCTTT. The complete variable domain, with remaining parts taken from reference TRBV11-2 and TRBJ2-3, reads EAGVAQSPRYKIIEKRQSVAFWCNPISGHATLYWYQQILGQGPKLLIQFQNNGVVDDSQLPKDRFSAERLKGVDSTLKIQPAKLEDSAVYLCASSFSSTVFGPGTRLTVL.

V gene TRBV4-3 combines with J gene TRBJ2-1; unclear D gene. The germline gives CDR1 LGHNA, CDR2 YSLEER. The CDR3 runs to 17 residues. V lost 1 base to trimming and J lost 3 bases, with 16 bases between them. The CDR3 DNA reads TGCGCCAGCAGCCAAGGGGCCAGCTTCCAAGGCTACAATGAGCAGTTCTTC. Translation: CASSQGASFQGYNEQFF.

This clone showed up just a few times. J is TRBJ2-5 and V is TRBV11-2; D possibly corresponds to TRBD1 (6 bases). Germline lookup yields CDR1 SGHAT and CDR2 FQNNGV. This CDR3 contains 14 residues. The V end lost 2 bases, the J end lost 4 bases, and 11 bases lay between the germline ends. This CDR3 reads CASSLWGRGETQYF. The CDR3 DNA sequence: TGTGCCAGCAGCTTATGGGGCAGGGGAGAGACCCAGTACTTC.

The genes are TRBV5-1 and TRBJ2-6; 7 bases are a match to TRBD2. CDR1 and CDR2 from the germline V gene are SGHRS and YFSETQ. J was trimmed by 1 base and V by 3 bases; bases with no gene match: 16. CDR3 length: 20 amino acids. CDR3 nucleotides: TGCGCCAGCAGCTGGGGGGACTACACTTCACCCCCGTCTGGGGCCAACGTCCTGACTTTC. It encodes CASSWGDYTSPPSGANVLTF.

The gene calls are TRBV19 and TRBJ2-4; D possibly corresponds to TRBD1 (6 bases). The germline CDR1 and CDR2 sequences are LNHDA and SQIVND (reference sequence). Trimming removed 7 bases from V and 0 bases from J, with 10 bases in between. CDR3 size: 14 residues. The CDR3 DNA reads TGTGCCAGTACCCAGACAGGAGCCAAAAACATTCAGTACTTC. Encoded protein: CASTQTGAKNIQYF.

V and J are TRBV5-1 and TRBJ1-4; tentatively, D is TRBD1 (5 bases). The CDR3 contains 14 residues. Trimming took off 5 bases at V and 2 bases at J, with 10 bases between the two ends. CDR1 is SGHRS, CDR2 YFSETQ, per germline. The CDR3 region has the DNA TGCGCCAGCAGTCAGACAGTGACTAATGAAAAACTGTTTTTT. Amino acids: CASSQTVTNEKLFF.

V usage is TRBV4-2 and J usage is TRBJ2-7, with D tentatively TRBD2 (6 bases). The CDR3 totals 17 residues. V lost 3 bases and J lost 4, with 22 bases in between. In germline, CDR1 is LGHNA, CDR2 YNFKEQ. As DNA, the CDR3 is TGTGCCAGCAGCCATCCCACCCCTAGCGACAGAGAGTACGAGCAGTACTTC. It yields the protein CASSHPTPSDREYEQYF.

This clone occurred once. This sequence joins TRBV30 and TRBJ2-6; D is undetermined. This CDR3 comprises 19 residues. V gave up 4 bases and J gave up 0 bases, with 22 bases separating them. Germline CDR1 and CDR2: GTSNPN and SVGIG (reference sequence). This CDR3 reads CAWTSFKPFFDSGANVLTF. Here the CDR3 DNA reads TGTGCCTGGACCTCCTTCAAGCCCTTCTTCGACTCTGGGGCCAACGTCCTGACTTTC.

This chain connects TRBV7-9 to TRBJ2-7; D gene unclear. Germline CDR1 is SEHNR and CDR2 is FQNEAQ (reference sequence). The CDR3 has 15 residues. V was clipped by 1 base and J by 0 bases, with 10 bases between them. This CDR3 is CASSLEFPGSYEQYF. In nucleotides, the CDR3 is TGTGCCAGCAGCTTAGAGTTTCCGGGCTCCTACGAGCAGTACTTC.

The rearrangement uses TRBV6-1 and TRBJ2-3; 14 bases agree with TRBD2. CDR1 is MNHNS and CDR2 is SASEGT in the germline V gene. V lost 0 bases and J lost 7; bases outside the gene matches: 9. This CDR3 spans 18 amino acids. The CDR3 protein is CASSEATSGRAACYTQYF. The CDR3 DNA reads TGTGCCAGCAGTGAAGCGACTAGCGGGAGGGCCGCATGTTATACGCAGTATTTT.

This chain joins TRBV5-6 and TRBJ2-2; 9 nucleotides match TRBD2. CDR3 length equals 17 residues. Germline assignment: CDR1 SGHDT and CDR2 YYEEEE. J lost 1 base, V lost 3 bases, and 7 bases had no gene match. The CDR3 DNA reads as TGTGCCAGCAGCTCGGGGGTACTAGCGGGGAACACCGGGGAGCTGTTTTTT. It yields the protein CASSSGVLAGNTGELFF. Together with reference TRBV5-6 and TRBJ2-2, the CDR3 gives the full variable domain: DAGVTQSPTHLIKTRGQQVTLRCSPKSGHDTVSWYQQALGQGPQFIFQYYEEEERQRGNFPDRFSGHQFPNYSSELNVNALLLGDSALYLCASSSGVLAGNTGELFFGEGSRLTVL.

The CDR3 DNA sequence: TGTGCCAGCAGCTTAGCACTCACTTGTAGCTCCTACGAGCAGTACTTC. This encodes CASSLALTCSSYEQYF. The chain couples TRBV7-2 to TRBJ2-7; D not certain. The V end was cut by 0 bases, the J end by 0 bases, with 12 bases between. This CDR3 comprises 16 residues. CDR1 is SGHTA, CDR2 FQGNSA, per germline.

The chain has TRBV27 and TRBJ2-1; 7 bases match TRBD2. Germline CDR1 is MNHEY and CDR2 is SMNVEV (reference sequence). This CDR3 is 16 amino acids long. V lost 0 bases, J lost 6 bases, and 8 bases stayed unmatched. The CDR3 nucleotides are TGTGCCAGCAGTTTATCCGTGCGGGAGTTTTTCAATGAGCAGTTCTTC. This codes for CASSLSVREFFNEQFF.

The chain carries TRBV19 and TRBJ1-5; the D gene is possibly TRBD1 (6 bases). The ends were cut back, 3 bases at V and 3 bases at J, with 9 bases in the middle. CDR1 and CDR2 from the germline V gene are LNHDA and SQIVND (reference sequence). The CDR3 sequence is 14 residues long. CDR3 DNA: TGTGCCAGTAGTATTGGGGGCTACAATCAGCCCCAGCATTTT. It is translated as CASSIGGYNQPQHF.

V usage is TRBV27 and J usage is TRBJ1-1; D is unresolved. Per germline, CDR1 MNHEY and CDR2 SMNVEV (reference sequence). Trimming removed 3 bases at V and 2 bases at J, with 22 bases between. This CDR3 is built from 18 residues. The CDR3 is CASSFHTANRPQNTEAFF. As DNA, the CDR3 is TGTGCCAGCAGTTTCCACACAGCTAATCGACCCCAAAACACTGAAGCTTTCTTT.

The genes are TRBV5-8 and TRBJ1-1; TRBD1 aligns across 8 bases. The CDR3 has 16 residues. V gave up 3 bases and J gave up 3 bases; unmatched junction bases: 10. CDR1 SGHTS and CDR2 YDEGEE come from the germline V gene. Here the CDR3 reads CASSSDQGASDTEAFF. The DNA for the CDR3 is TGTGCCAGCAGCTCTGATCAGGGGGCGTCGGACACTGAAGCTTTCTTT.

This chain's CDR3 is CASSSARSGTEAFF. DNA for the CDR3: TGCGCCAGCAGCTCGGCCCGGAGTGGGACTGAAGCTTTCTTT. This chain links TRBV5-1 with TRBJ1-1; D gene uncertain. This CDR3 has 14 residues. Trimming stripped 3 bases from V and 5 bases from J, with 14 bases between. The V gene's germline CDR1 is SGHRS and CDR2 YFSETQ.